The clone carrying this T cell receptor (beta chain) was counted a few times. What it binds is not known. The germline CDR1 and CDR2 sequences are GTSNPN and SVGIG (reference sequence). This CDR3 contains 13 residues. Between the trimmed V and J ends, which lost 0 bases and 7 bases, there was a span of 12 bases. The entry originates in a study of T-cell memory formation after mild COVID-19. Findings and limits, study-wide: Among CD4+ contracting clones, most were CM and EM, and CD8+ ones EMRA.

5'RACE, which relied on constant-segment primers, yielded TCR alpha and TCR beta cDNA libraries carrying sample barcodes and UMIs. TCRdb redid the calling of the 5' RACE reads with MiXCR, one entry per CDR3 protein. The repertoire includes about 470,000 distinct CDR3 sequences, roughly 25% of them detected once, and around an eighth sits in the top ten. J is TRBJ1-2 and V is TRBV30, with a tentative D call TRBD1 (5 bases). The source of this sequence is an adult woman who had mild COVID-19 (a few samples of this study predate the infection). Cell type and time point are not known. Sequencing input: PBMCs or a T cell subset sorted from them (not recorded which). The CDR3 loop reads CAWSVGRGAGYTF. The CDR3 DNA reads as TGTGCCTGGAGTGTCGGGAGGGGCGCTGGCTACACCTTC.